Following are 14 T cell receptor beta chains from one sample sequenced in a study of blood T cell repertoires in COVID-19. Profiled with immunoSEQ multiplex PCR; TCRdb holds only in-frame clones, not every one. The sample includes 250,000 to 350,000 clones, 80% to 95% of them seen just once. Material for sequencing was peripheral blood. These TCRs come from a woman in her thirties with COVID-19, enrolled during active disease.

The CDR3 reads CASSEEGVNTQYF. In DNA form, the CDR3 reads TGTGCCAGCAGCGAAGAGGGGGTAAATACGCAGTATTTT. V is TRBV7-3 and J is TRBJ2-3; TRBD1 is a possible D gene (6 bases). Germline V gene sequence: CDR1 SGHTA, CDR2 FQGTGA. V was shortened by 5 bases and J by 7 bases, with 13 bases between the two germline ends. There are 13 residues in the CDR3.

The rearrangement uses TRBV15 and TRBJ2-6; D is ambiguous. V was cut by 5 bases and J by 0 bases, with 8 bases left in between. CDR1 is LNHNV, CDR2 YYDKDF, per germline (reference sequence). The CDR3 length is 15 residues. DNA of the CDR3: TGTGCCACCAGCCCACAGTACTCTGGGGCCAACGTCCTGACTTTC. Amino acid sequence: CATSPQYSGANVLTF. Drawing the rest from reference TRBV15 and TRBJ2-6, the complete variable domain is DAMVIQNPRYQVTQFGKPVTLSCSQTLNHNVMYWYQQKSSQAPKLLFHYYDKDFNNEADTPDNFQSRRPNTSFCFLDIRSPGLGDTAMYLCATSPQYSGANVLTFGAGSRLTVL.

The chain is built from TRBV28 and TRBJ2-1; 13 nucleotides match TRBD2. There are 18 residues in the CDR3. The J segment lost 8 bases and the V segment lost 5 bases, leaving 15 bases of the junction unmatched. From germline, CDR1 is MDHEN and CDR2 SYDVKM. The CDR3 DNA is TGTGCCAGCAGTCAAGGGGGCTTACTAGCGGGAGGGGCGTATGAGCAGTTCTTC. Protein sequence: CASSQGGLLAGGAYEQFF.

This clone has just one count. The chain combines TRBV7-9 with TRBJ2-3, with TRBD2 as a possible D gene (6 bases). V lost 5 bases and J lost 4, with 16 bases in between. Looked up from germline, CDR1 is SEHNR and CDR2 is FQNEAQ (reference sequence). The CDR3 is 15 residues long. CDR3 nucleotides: TGTGCCAGCAGCGATTTGACTAGGAAGGCAGATACGCAGTATTTT. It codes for CASSDLTRKADTQYF.

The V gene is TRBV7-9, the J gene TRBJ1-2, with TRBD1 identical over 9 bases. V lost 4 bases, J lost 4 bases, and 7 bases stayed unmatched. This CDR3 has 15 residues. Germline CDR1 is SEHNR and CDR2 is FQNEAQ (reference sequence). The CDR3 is CASSSGQGRGYGYTF. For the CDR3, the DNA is TGTGCCAGCAGCTCCGGACAGGGGCGGGGCTATGGCTACACCTTC.

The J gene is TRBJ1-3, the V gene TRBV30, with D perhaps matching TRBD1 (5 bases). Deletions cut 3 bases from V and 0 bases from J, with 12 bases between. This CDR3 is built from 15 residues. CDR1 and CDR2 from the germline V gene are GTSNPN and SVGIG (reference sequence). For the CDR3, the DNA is TGTGCCTGGAGCGCCGGGGGGTCCTCTGGAAACACCATATATTTT. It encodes CAWSAGGSSGNTIYF.

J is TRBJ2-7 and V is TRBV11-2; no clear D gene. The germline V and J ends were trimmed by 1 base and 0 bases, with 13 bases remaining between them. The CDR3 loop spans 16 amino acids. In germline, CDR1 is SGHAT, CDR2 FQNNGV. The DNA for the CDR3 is TGTGCCAGCAGCTTAGTGCCCACCCTAAGCTCCTACGAGCAGTACTTC. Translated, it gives CASSLVPTLSSYEQYF.

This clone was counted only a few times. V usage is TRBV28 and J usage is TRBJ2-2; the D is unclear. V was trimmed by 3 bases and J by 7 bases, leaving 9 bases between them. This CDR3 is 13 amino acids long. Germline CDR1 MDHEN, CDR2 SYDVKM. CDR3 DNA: TGTGCCAGCAGTTTCCCCCTATACGGGGAGCTGTTTTTT. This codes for CASSFPLYGELFF.

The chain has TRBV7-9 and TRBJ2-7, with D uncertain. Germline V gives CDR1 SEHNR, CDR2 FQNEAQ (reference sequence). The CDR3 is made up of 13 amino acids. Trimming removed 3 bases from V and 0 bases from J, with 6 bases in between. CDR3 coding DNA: TGTGCCAGCAGCTTGGCCAGCTCCTACGAGCAGTACTTC. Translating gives CASSLASSYEQYF.

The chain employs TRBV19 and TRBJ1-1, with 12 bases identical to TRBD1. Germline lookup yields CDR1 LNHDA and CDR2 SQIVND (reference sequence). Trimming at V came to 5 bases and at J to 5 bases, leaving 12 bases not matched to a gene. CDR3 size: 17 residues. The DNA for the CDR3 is TGTGCCAGTAGTTTAGGGACAGGGGGCAAAGGTGGAACTGAAGCTTTCTTT. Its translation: CASSLGTGGKGGTEAFF.

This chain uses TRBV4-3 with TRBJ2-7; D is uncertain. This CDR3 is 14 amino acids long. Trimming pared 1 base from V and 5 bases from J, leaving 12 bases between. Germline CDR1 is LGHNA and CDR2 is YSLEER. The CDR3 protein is CASSQAGEANEQYF. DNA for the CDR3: TGCGCCAGCAGCCAAGCTGGCGAGGCTAACGAGCAGTACTTC.

CDR3 residues: CASSPGDRDLNTEAFF. For the CDR3, the DNA is TGCGCCAGCAGCCCTGGGGACAGGGACCTGAACACTGAAGCTTTCTTT. The chain has TRBV4-3 and TRBJ1-1, with 9 positions matching TRBD1. CDR3 size: 16 residues. V lost 4 bases to trimming and J lost 0 bases; unmatched junction nucleotides: 6. CDR1 is LGHNA and CDR2 is YSLEER in the germline V gene.

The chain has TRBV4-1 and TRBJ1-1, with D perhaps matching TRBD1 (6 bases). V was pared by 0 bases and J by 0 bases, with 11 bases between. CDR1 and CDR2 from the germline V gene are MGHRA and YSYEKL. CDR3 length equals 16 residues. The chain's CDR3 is CASSQDRTVMNTEAFF. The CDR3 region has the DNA TGCGCCAGCAGCCAAGATCGGACAGTTATGAACACTGAAGCTTTCTTT.

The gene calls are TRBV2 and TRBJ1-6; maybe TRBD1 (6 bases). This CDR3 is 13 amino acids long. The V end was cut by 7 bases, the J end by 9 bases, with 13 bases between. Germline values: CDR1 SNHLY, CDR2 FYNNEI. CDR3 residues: CASNRDTGSPLHF. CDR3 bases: TGTGCCAGCAACCGGGACACTGGTTCACCCCTCCACTTT.